This T cell receptor (beta chain) is drawn from a study of T cell responses to AZD1222 COVID-19 vaccine listed by TCRdb under 2021. Study-level background: A total of about 230 trial participants underwent TCR sequencing, of whom 207 received two doses of AZD1222 and about 26 received two doses of the MenACWY control vaccine. Enrollment into the trials was organized by age into subgroups of 18-55, 56-69 and 70-plus years, and those subgroups contained approximately 160, 26 and 62 TCR-sequenced participants, respectively.

This clone appeared once. Its cognate antigen has yet to be identified. Base-call qualities are not available, and no considerably larger clone is one nucleotide away. The CDR3 regions of human TCRbeta chains were subjected to immunosequencing. The authors processed their data as follows. TCRs in the repertoires were compared against a reference library of SARS-CoV-2-specific TCRs that had been generated with the MIRA antigen-specificity platform. Breadth meant the fraction of unique TCRs that were SARS-CoV-2-associated, whereas depth meant the fraction of total T cells that were SARS-CoV-2-associated. Using the MIRA data, each spike-specific TCR was mapped to the spike region that the TCR reacts to and placed in a CD4 or CD8 class. Log10-transformed breadth and depth values were compared by one-way ANOVA with Sidak's multiple comparisons tests. In its TCRdb copy, this immuneACCESS table keeps in-frame sequences only and misses some clones. Where compared with another copy, unresolved V genes explain less than half of these, and the others have no known cause. Clone size and the V and J calls come from that table; the DNA yielded D and trimming. The sample table records under 200,000 clones; more than 75% of these occur just once. The top ten clones comprise approximately 26% of the sample.

Its CDR3 holds 12 amino acids, cysteine through phenylalanine. CDR3 DNA only is kept here, 36 bases in frame from base 1. V loses 8 bases of germline sequence and J loses 3 bases, and the interval between the two ends is 11 bases. CDR1 and CDR2 were assigned from the germline V gene as SGHAT and FQNNGV. Explained via the paper, the time point label denotes: about 28 days (+/-7) after the second vaccine dose. AZD1222 recipients whose second dose came at about 4 weeks and those whose second dose came at about 12 weeks were combined into one group, since spike-specific TCR depth and breadth did not differ between the two schedules. Samples from vaccinated people were obtained from the UK trials COV001 and COV002, which included a single-blind randomized controlled phase 2/3 trial of AZD1222 (ChAdOx1 nCoV-19) in healthy adults. For TCRbeta chain sequencing, PBMC samples were collected from trial participants at day 0 and at day 28 after the second dose.

The paper's findings and limits, for the study overall: Reportedly, almost half of the unique spike-specific TCRs recognized epitopes lying outside the regions that are mutated in the B.1.351 and B.1.1.7 variants. In the small 56-69-year group, the increase in depth fell short of significance, most likely because of low power. After two AZD1222 doses, spike-specific TCR breadth and depth were significantly higher than at day 0 and than in MenACWY recipients. The whole spike protein was spanned by vaccine-associated CD4 TCRs, and dominant responses were seen in regions 160-218 and 743-854. Because no day 14 peak-response samples were available, repertoires were characterized only after the peak T cell response. Most participants were white British and females outnumbered males, and the authors suggested that clonal diversity may have been underestimated. Only five or six AZD1222 recipients were SARS-CoV-2 seropositive at baseline, limiting conclusions about previously exposed vaccinees.

The chain is assembled from TRBV11-2 and TRBJ2-7; the D gene identity is not certain. This TCR came from an adult who received the AZD1222 COVID-19 vaccine. The input for sequencing was peripheral blood, taken 28 days after the second AZD1222 dose. The CDR3 region: CASLEARYEQYF. The DNA sequence reads TGTGCCAGCTTAGAGGCCCGCTACGAGCAGTACTTC. The variable domain in full, with residues beyond the CDR3 obtained from the reference TRBV11-2 and TRBJ2-7 genes, is EAGVAQSPRYKIIEKRQSVAFWCNPISGHATLYWYQQILGQGPKLLIQFQNNGVVDDSQLPKDRFSAERLKGVDSTLKIQPAKLEDSAVYLCASLEARYEQYFGPGTRLTVT.